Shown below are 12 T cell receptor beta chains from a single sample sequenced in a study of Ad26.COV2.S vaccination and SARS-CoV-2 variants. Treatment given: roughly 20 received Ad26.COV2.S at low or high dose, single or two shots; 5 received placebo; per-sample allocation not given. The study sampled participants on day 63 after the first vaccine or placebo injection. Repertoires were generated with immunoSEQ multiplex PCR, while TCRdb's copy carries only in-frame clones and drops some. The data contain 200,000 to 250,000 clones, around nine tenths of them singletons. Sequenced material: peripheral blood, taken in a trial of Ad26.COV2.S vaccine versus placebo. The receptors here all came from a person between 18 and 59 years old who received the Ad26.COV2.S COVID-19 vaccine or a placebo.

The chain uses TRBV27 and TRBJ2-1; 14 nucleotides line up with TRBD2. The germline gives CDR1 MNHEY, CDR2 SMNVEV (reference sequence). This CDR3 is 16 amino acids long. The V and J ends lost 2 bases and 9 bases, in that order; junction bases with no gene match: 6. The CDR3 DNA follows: TGTGCCAGCAGTTTACGACTAGCGGGGGGGCTAGGTGAGCAGTTCTTC. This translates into CASSLRLAGGLGEQFF.

CDR3 sequence reads: CASSLGANYEQYF. The CDR3, as DNA: TGTGCCAGCAGCTTAGGGGCCAACTACGAGCAGTACTTC. V gene TRBV3-1 (or the pseudogene TRBV3-2) combines with J gene TRBJ2-7; tentatively, D is TRBD1 (5 bases). Germline V gene lookup returns CDR1 LGHDT and CDR2 YNNKEL (reference sequence). The CDR3 covers 13 residues. V shed 5 bases and J shed 3 bases, with 11 bases lying between them.

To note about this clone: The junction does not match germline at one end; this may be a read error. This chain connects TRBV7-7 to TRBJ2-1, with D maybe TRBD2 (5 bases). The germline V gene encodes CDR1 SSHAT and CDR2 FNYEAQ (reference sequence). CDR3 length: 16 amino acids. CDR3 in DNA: TGTGCTAGCAGCCTTCCCCGGGGAAGCTCCTACAATGAGCAGTTCTTC. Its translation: CASSLPRGSSYNEQFF.

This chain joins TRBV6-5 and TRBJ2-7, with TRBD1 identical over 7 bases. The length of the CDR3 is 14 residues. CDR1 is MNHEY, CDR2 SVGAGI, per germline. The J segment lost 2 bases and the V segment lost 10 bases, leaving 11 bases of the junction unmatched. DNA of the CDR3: TGTGCCATCATTAGATCGACAGGGCCCTACGAGCAGTACTTC. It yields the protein CAIIRSTGPYEQYF.

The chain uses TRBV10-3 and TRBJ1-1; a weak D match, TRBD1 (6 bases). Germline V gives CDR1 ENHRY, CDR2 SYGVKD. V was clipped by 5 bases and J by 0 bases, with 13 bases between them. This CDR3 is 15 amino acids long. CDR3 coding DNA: TGTGCCATCAGTTCCTCGGGGGGCCTGAACACTGAAGCTTTCTTT. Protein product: CAISSSGGLNTEAFF.

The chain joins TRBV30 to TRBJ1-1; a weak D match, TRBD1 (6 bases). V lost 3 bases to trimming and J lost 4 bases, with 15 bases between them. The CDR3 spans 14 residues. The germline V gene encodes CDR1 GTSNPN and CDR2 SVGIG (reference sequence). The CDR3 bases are TGTGCCTGGAGCCATGGGGGGCCGGGCACTGAAGCTTTCTTT. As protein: CAWSHGGPGTEAFF. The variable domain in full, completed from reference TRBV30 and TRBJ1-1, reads SQTIHQWPATLVQPVGSPLSLECTVEGTSNPNLYWYRQAAGRGLQLLFYSVGIGQISSEVPQNLSASRPQDRQFILSSKKLLLSDSGFYLCAWSHGGPGTEAFFGQGTRLTVV.

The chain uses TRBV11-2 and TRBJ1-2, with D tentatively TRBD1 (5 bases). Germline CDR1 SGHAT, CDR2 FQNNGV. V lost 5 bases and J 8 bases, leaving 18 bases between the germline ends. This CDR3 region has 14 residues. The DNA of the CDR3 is TGTGCCAGCAGCCCCCCGGGGGGGGTCCGCGGCTACACCTTC. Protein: CASSPPGGVRGYTF.

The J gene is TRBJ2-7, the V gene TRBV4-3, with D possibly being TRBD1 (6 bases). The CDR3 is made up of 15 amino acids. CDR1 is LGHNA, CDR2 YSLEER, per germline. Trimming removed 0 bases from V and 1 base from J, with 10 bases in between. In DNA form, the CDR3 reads TGCGCCAGCAGCCAAGATCTGAGGGGGTCCTACGAGCAGTACTTC. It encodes CASSQDLRGSYEQYF.

CDR3 coding DNA: TGCGCCAGCAGCTTTTTACCGGGACAGGTCGGGAGTAATGAAAAACTGTTTTTT. Protein sequence: CASSFLPGQVGSNEKLFF. J is TRBJ1-4 and V is TRBV5-1; 8 bases agree with TRBD1. With V trimmed by 2 bases and J by 4 bases, 13 bases remained unmatched. This CDR3 is built from 18 residues. Per germline, CDR1 SGHRS and CDR2 YFSETQ. The complete variable domain, with remaining parts taken from reference TRBV5-1 and TRBJ1-4, reads KAGVTQTPRYLIKTRGQQVTLSCSPISGHRSVSWYQQTPGQGLQFLFEYFSETQRNKGNFPGRFSGRQFSNSRSEMNVSTLELGDSALYLCASSFLPGQVGSNEKLFFGSGTQLSVL.

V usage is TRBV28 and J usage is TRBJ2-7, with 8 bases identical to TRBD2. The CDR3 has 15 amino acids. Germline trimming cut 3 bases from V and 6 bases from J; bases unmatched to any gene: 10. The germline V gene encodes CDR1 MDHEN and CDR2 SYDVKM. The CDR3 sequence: CASSFSGSGKVEQYF. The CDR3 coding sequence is TGTGCCAGCAGTTTCTCCGGTAGCGGGAAGGTCGAGCAGTACTTC. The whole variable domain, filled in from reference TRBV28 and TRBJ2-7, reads DVKVTQSSRYLVKRTGEKVFLECVQDMDHENMFWYRQDPGLGLRLIYFSYDVKMKEKGDIPEGYSVSREKKERFSLILESASTNQTSMYLCASSFSGSGKVEQYFGPGTRLTVT.

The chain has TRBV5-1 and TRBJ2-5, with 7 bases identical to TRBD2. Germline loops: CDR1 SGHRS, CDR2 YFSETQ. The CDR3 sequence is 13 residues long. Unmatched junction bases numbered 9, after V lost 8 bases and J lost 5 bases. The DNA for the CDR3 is TGCGCCAGACGGGGAGGGGATGATGAGACCCAGTACTTC. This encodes CARRGGDDETQYF.

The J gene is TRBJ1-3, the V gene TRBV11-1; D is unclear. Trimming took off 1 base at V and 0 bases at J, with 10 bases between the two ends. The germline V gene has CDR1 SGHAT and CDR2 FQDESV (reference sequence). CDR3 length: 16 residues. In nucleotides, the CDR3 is TGTGCCAGCAGCTTAGGTGCGGGAGCCTCTGGAAACACCATATATTTT. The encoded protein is CASSLGAGASGNTIYF. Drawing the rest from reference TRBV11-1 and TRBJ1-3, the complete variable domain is EAEVAQSPRYKITEKSQAVAFWCDPISGHATLYWYRQILGQGPELLVQFQDESVVDDSQLPKDRFSAERLKGVDSTLKIQPAELGDSAMYLCASSLGAGASGNTIYFGEGSWLTVV.